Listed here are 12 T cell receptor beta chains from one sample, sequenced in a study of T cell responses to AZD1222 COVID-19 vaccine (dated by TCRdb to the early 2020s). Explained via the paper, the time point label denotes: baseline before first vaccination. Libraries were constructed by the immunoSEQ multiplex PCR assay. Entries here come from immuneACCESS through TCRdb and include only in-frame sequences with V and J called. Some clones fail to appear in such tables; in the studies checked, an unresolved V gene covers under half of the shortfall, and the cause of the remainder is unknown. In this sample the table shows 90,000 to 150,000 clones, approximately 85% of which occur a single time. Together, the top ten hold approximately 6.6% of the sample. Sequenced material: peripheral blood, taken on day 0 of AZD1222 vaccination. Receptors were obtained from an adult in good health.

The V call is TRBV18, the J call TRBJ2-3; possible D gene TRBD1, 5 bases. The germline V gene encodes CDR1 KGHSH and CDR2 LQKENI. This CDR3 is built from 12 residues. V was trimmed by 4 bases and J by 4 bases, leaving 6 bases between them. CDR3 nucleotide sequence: TGTGCCAGCTCACAGGGGTCAGATACGCAGTATTTT. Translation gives CASSQGSDTQYF.

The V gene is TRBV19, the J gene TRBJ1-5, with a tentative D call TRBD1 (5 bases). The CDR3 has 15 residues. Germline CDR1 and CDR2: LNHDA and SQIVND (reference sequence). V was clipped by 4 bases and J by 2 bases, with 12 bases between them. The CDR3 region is CASSKGRGGNQPQHF. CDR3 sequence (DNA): TGTGCCAGTAGTAAGGGGAGGGGTGGCAATCAGCCCCAGCATTTT.

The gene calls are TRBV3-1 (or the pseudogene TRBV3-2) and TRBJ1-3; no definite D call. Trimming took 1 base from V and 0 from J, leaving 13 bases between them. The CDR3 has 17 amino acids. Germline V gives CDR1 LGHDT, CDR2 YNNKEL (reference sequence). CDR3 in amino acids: CASSQVVGRTSGNTIYF. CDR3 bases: TGTGCCAGCAGCCAAGTTGTTGGCCGTACCTCTGGAAACACCATATATTTT.

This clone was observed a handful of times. The CDR3 nucleotides are TGTGCCAGTAGAAGACAGGGAGGAAACTATGGCTACACCTTC. Encoded protein: CASRRQGGNYGYTF. The chain carries TRBV19 and TRBJ1-2, with 7 bases that match TRBD1. J was trimmed by 2 bases and V by 6 bases; bases with no gene match: 6. The CDR3 runs to 14 residues. Per the germline V gene, CDR1 is LNHDA and CDR2 is SQIVND (reference sequence).

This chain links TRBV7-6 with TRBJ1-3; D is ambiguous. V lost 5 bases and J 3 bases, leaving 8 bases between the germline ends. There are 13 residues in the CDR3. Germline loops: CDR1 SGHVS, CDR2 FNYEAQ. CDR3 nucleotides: TGTGCCAGCAGCGAGGGCCTTGGAAACACCATATATTTT. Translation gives CASSEGLGNTIYF.

This CDR3 reads CASSPPQGIRDEQFF. The CDR3 DNA reads as TGCGCCAGCAGCCCCCCCCAGGGGATCAGGGATGAGCAGTTCTTC. The chain is built from TRBV5-1 and TRBJ2-1; tentatively, D is TRBD1 (6 bases). Germline CDR1 is SGHRS and CDR2 is YFSETQ. Trimming took 4 bases from V and 8 from J, leaving 19 bases between them. CDR3 size: 15 residues. Together with reference TRBV5-1 and TRBJ2-1, the CDR3 gives the full variable domain: KAGVTQTPRYLIKTRGQQVTLSCSPISGHRSVSWYQQTPGQGLQFLFEYFSETQRNKGNFPGRFSGRQFSNSRSEMNVSTLELGDSALYLCASSPPQGIRDEQFFGPGTRLTVL.

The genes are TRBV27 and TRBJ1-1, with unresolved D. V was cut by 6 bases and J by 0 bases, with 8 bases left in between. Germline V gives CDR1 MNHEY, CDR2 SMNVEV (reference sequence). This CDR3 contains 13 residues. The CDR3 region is CASSHSLNTEAFF. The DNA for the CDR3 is TGTGCCAGCAGCCACAGCTTGAACACTGAAGCTTTCTTT.

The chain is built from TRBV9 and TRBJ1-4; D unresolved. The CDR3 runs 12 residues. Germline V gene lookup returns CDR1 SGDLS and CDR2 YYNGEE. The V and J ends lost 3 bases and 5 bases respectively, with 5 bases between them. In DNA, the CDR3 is TGTGCCAGCAGCGCCCAAAATGAAAAACTGTTTTTT. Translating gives CASSAQNEKLFF.

This CDR3 reads CASSYSRGGGKNIQYF. CDR3 DNA sequence: TGTGCCAGCAGTTACTCGAGAGGCGGGGGGAAAAACATTCAGTACTTC. The chain combines TRBV6-5 with TRBJ2-4; 8 positions agree with TRBD2. This CDR3 comprises 16 residues. Germline V CDR1 and CDR2: MNHEY, SVGAGI. The J segment lost 4 bases and the V segment lost 0 bases, leaving 5 bases of the junction unmatched.

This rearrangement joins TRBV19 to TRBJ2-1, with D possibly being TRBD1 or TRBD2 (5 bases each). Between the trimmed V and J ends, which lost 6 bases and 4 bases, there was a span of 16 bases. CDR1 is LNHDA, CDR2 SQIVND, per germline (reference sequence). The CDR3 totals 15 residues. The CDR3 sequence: CASSRDDRRYNEQFF. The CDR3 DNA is TGTGCCAGTAGCCGGGACGACCGGAGGTACAATGAGCAGTTCTTC.

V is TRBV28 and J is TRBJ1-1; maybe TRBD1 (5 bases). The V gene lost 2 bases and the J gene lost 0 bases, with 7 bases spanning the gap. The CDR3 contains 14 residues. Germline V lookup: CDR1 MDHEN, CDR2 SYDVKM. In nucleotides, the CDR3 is TGTGCCAGCAGTTTAAGACAGCTGAACACTGAAGCTTTCTTT. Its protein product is CASSLRQLNTEAFF. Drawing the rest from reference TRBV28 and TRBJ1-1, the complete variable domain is DVKVTQSSRYLVKRTGEKVFLECVQDMDHENMFWYRQDPGLGLRLIYFSYDVKMKEKGDIPEGYSVSREKKERFSLILESASTNQTSMYLCASSLRQLNTEAFFGQGTRLTVV.

In nucleotides, the CDR3 is TGTGCCAGCAGCATCGCGGGGGGGCCCAATGAGCAGTTCTTC. Protein sequence: CASSIAGGPNEQFF. The chain joins TRBV7-3 to TRBJ2-1; 9 bases are shared with TRBD2. The J segment lost 6 bases and the V segment lost 5 bases, leaving 5 bases of the junction unmatched. Per germline, CDR1 SGHTA and CDR2 FQGTGA. The CDR3 sequence is 14 residues long.